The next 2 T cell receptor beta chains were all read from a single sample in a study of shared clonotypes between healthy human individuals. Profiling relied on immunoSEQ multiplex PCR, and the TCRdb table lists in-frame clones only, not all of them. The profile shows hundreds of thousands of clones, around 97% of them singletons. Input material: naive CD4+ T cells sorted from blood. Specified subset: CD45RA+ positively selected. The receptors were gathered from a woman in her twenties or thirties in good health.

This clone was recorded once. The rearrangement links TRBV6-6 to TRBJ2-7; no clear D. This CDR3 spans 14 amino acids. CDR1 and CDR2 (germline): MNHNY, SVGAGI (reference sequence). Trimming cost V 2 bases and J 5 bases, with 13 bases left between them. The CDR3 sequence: CASSYIRRGDEQYF. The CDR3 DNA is TGTGCCAGCAGTTACATCCGGAGAGGAGACGAGCAGTACTTC.

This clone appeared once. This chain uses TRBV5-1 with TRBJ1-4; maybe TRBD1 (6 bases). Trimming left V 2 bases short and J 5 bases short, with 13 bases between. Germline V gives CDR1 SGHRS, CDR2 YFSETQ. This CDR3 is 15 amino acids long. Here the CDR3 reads CASSLLATGNEKLFF. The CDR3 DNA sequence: TGCGCCAGCAGCTTACTCGCGACAGGCAATGAAAAACTGTTTTTT.